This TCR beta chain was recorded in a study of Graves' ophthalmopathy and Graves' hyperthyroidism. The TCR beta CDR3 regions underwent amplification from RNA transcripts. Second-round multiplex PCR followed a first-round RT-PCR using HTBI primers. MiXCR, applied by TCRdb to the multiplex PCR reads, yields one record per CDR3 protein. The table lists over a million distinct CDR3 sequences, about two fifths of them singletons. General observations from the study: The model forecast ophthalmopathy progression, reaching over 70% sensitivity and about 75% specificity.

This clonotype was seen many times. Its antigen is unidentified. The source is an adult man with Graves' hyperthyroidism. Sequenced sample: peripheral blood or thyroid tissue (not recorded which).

CDR3 nucleotides: TGCAGTGCTAGTACCGGGAGGGGTAGCAATCAGCCCCAGCATTTT. Translation gives CSASTGRGSNQPQHF. This chain links TRBV20-1 with TRBJ1-5, with a possible D match to TRBD1 (5 bases). Trimming stripped 3 bases from V and 0 bases from J, with 12 bases between. From germline, CDR1 is DFQATT and CDR2 SNEGSKA (reference sequence). The CDR3 covers 15 residues.